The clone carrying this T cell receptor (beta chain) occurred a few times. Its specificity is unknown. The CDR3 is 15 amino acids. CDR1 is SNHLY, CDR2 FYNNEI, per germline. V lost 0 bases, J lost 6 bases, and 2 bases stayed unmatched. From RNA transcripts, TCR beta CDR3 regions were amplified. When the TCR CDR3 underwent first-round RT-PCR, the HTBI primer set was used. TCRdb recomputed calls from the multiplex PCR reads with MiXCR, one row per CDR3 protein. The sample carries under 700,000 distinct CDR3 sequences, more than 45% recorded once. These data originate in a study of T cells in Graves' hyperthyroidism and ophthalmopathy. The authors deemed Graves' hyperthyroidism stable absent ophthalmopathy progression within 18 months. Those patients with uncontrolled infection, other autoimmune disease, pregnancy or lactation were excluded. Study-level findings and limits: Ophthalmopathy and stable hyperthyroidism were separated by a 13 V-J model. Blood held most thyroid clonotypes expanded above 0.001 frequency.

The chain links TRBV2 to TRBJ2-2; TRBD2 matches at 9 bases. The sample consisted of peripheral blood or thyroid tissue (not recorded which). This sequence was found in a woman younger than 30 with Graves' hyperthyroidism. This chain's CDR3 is CASSEASGSAGELFF. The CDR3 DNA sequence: TGTGCCAGCAGTGAAGCTAGCGGGAGTGCCGGGGAGCTGTTTTTT.